This T cell receptor beta chain was captured by sequencing in a study of cytomegalovirus exposure and HLA in healthy donors. Between the trimmed V and J ends, which lost 6 bases and 2 bases, there was a span of 13 bases. Germline lookup yields CDR1 SNHLY and CDR2 FYNNEI. This CDR3 is built from 14 residues. Overall study results and limits: Being productive about 87% or about 30% of the time was typical of most TCR beta V segments in an earlier analysis. CMV serostatus was the sole immune exposure data available. Reports showed the classifier diagnosing cytomegalovirus status with high specificity and sensitivity.

The PCR had 60 Vbeta and 13 Jbeta primers. The protocol was immunoSEQ multiplex PCR, while the TCRdb copy is restricted to in-frame clones and leaves out a portion. The repertoire holds about 67,000 clones, with about 80% as singletons. Notes on this clone: The antigen is unknown.

This chain links TRBV2 with TRBJ1-2, with D possibly matching TRBD1 (6 bases). The sequence was collected from a man aged 55 to 69 in good health and CMV-seropositive. The sample was PBMCs. The CDR3 here is CASRSTGQNYGYTF. DNA for the CDR3: TGTGCCAGCAGATCAACAGGACAGAACTATGGCTACACCTTC. The complete variable domain, with remaining parts taken from reference TRBV2 and TRBJ1-2, reads EPEVTQTPSHQVTQMGQEVILRCVPISNHLYFYWYRQILGQKVEFLVSFYNNEISEKSEIFDDQFSVERPDGSNFTLKIRSTKLEDSAMYFCASRSTGQNYGYTFGSGTRLTVV.